Listed below are T cell receptor beta chains from one sample, sequenced in a study of cytomegalovirus exposure and HLA in healthy donors. The assay was immunoSEQ multiplex PCR, and TCRdb's table has in-frame clones only and misses some. Of about 86,000 clones in the sample, 60% to 80% are singletons; the top ten hold roughly 6.1%. The sequenced sample was PBMCs. The origin of the receptors is a woman in her forties or fifties in good health and CMV-seropositive. CDR3s include the opening cysteine and the closing phenylalanine or tryptophan. D genes are given only for firm matches. A clone size is listed for some rows: how often the clone was seen (once, few, many), or a class if it is expanded.

CDR3 protein: CASSPASSGRGEQYF
CDR3 DNA: TGTGCCAGCTCACCTGCGTCTAGCGGGAGGGGCGAGCAGTACTTC
clone size: .
J gene: TRBJ2-7
V gene: TRBV18
D gene: TRBD2
CDR3 length: 15

CDR3 protein: CASSPEDRNQPQHF
CDR3 DNA: TGTGCCAGCTCACCGGAGGACCGCAATCAGCCCCAGCATTTT
clone size: .
J gene: TRBJ1-5
V gene: TRBV18
D gene: .
CDR3 length: 14

CDR3 protein: CASSEAAGLTTDTQYF
CDR3 DNA: TGTGCCAGCAGTGAAGCAGCCGGACTCACAACAGATACGCAGTATTTT
clone size: .
J gene: TRBJ2-3
V gene: TRBV6-1
D gene: .
CDR3 length: 16

CDR3 protein: CASTRGDSGNTIYF
CDR3 DNA: TGTGCCAGCACTCGGGGAGACTCTGGAAACACCATATATTTT
clone size: .
J gene: TRBJ1-3
V gene: TRBV9
D gene: .
CDR3 length: 14

CDR3 protein: CASSPPADSYNEQFF
CDR3 DNA: TGTGCCAGCAGCCCCCCAGCGGACTCCTACAATGAGCAGTTCTTC
clone size: once
J gene: TRBJ2-1
V gene: TRBV5-4
D gene: .
CDR3 length: 15

CDR3 protein: CASSRQKRESYNEQFF
CDR3 DNA: TGTGCCAGCAGCCGGCAAAAGCGGGAGAGCTACAATGAGCAGTTCTTC
clone size: .
J gene: TRBJ2-1
V gene: TRBV7-9
D gene: TRBD2
CDR3 length: 16

CDR3 protein: CASREDFSGNTIYF
CDR3 DNA: TGTGCCAGCAGGGAGGACTTCTCTGGAAACACCATATATTTT
clone size: .
J gene: TRBJ1-3
V gene: TRBV27
D gene: .
CDR3 length: 14

CDR3 protein: CASRVGTGDNQPQHF
CDR3 DNA: TGTGCCAGCAGGGTGGGGACAGGGGACAATCAGCCCCAGCATTTT
clone size: .
J gene: TRBJ1-5
V gene: TRBV2
D gene: TRBD1
CDR3 length: 15

CDR3 protein: CASSDRVNTEAFF
CDR3 DNA: TGTGCCAGTTCGGACAGGGTGAACACTGAAGCTTTCTTT
clone size: once
J gene: TRBJ1-1
V gene: TRBV19
D gene: TRBD1
CDR3 length: 13

CDR3 protein: CASSLRGTSTDTQYF
CDR3 DNA: TGTGCCAGCAGCTTACGAGGGACTAGCACAGATACGCAGTATTTT
clone size: .
J gene: TRBJ2-3
V gene: TRBV5-4
D gene: .
CDR3 length: 15

CDR3 protein: CSAGLDFYEQYF
CDR3 DNA: TGCAGCGCCGGACTGGACTTCTACGAGCAGTACTTC
clone size: .
J gene: TRBJ2-7
V gene: TRBV29-1
D gene: .
CDR3 length: 12

CDR3 protein: CASSEVRGQQETQYF
CDR3 DNA: TGCGCCAGCAGTGAGGTCAGGGGGCAGCAAGAGACCCAGTACTTC
clone size: .
J gene: TRBJ2-5
V gene: TRBV10-2
D gene: TRBD1
CDR3 length: 15

CDR3 protein: CASRLTGGPNQPQHF
CDR3 DNA: TGTGCCAGCAGACTAACAGGGGGGCCTAATCAGCCCCAGCATTTT
clone size: .
J gene: TRBJ1-5
V gene: TRBV28
D gene: TRBD1
CDR3 length: 15

CDR3 protein: CASSGTGPEAFF
CDR3 DNA: TGTGCCAGCAGCGGGACAGGGCCTGAAGCTTTCTTT
clone size: .
J gene: TRBJ1-1
V gene: TRBV9
D gene: TRBD1
CDR3 length: 12

CDR3 protein: CASSQDRVILTEAFF
CDR3 DNA: TGTGCCAGCAGCCAAGATAGAGTTATCCTCACTGAAGCTTTCTTT
clone size: .
J gene: TRBJ1-1
V gene: TRBV4-2
D gene: .
CDR3 length: 15

CDR3 protein: CASSFTGVGELFF
CDR3 DNA: TGTGCCAGCAGTTTCACAGGGGTCGGGGAGCTGTTTTTT
clone size: .
J gene: TRBJ2-2
V gene: TRBV27
D gene: TRBD1
CDR3 length: 13

CDR3 protein: CASSDAGAGETQYF
CDR3 DNA: TGTGCCAGCAGTGACGCAGGGGCAGGGGAGACCCAGTACTTC
clone size: .
J gene: TRBJ2-5
V gene: TRBV6-1
D gene: .
CDR3 length: 14

CDR3 protein: CASSLRELGPYNEQFF
CDR3 DNA: TGCGCCAGCAGCTTGCGGGAACTAGGTCCCTACAATGAGCAGTTCTTC
clone size: .
J gene: TRBJ2-1
V gene: TRBV5-1
D gene: .
CDR3 length: 16

CDR3 protein: CASSFNQGGVETQYF
CDR3 DNA: TGTGCCAGCAGTTTTAACCAAGGGGGCGTTGAGACCCAGTACTTC
clone size: .
J gene: TRBJ2-5
V gene: TRBV28
D gene: TRBD1
CDR3 length: 15

CDR3 protein: CSVENPASEAFF
CDR3 DNA: TGCAGCGTTGAGAACCCAGCGTCTGAAGCTTTCTTT
clone size: few
J gene: TRBJ1-1
V gene: TRBV29-1
D gene: .
CDR3 length: 12

CDR3 protein: CASSLSRGADEPYF
CDR3 DNA: TGTGCCAGCAGCCTTTCGCGAGGCGCCGACGAGCCGTACTTC
clone size: .
J gene: TRBJ2-7
V gene: TRBV9
D gene: .
CDR3 length: 14

CDR3 protein: CASRQGGYNEQFF
CDR3 DNA: TGTGCCAGCAGACAGGGGGGTTACAATGAGCAGTTCTTC
clone size: .
J gene: TRBJ2-1
V gene: TRBV6-5
D gene: TRBD1
CDR3 length: 13

CDR3 protein: CASRATGGAGEAFF
CDR3 DNA: TGTGCCAGCAGGGCTACAGGGGGCGCGGGTGAAGCTTTCTTT
clone size: .
J gene: TRBJ1-1
V gene: TRBV6-1
D gene: TRBD1
CDR3 length: 14

CDR3 protein: CASSTTGDRSYGYTF
CDR3 DNA: TGCGCCAGCAGCACGACAGGGGATCGTAGCTATGGCTACACCTTC
clone size: .
J gene: TRBJ1-2
V gene: TRBV5-1
D gene: TRBD1
CDR3 length: 15

CDR3 protein: CASSYSRSRGKLFF
CDR3 DNA: TGTGCCAGCAGTTACTCGAGGTCTAGGGGAAAACTGTTTTTT
clone size: .
J gene: TRBJ1-4
V gene: TRBV6-5
D gene: .
CDR3 length: 14

CDR3 protein: CASSESGGYEQYF
CDR3 DNA: TGCGCCAGCAGTGAGTCGGGGGGCTACGAGCAGTACTTC
clone size: .
J gene: TRBJ2-7
V gene: TRBV10-1
D gene: .
CDR3 length: 13

CDR3 protein: CASSRPLRNTEAFF
CDR3 DNA: TGTGCCAGCAGCCGCCCCCTTAGGAACACTGAAGCTTTCTTT
clone size: .
J gene: TRBJ1-1
V gene: TRBV28
D gene: .
CDR3 length: 14

CDR3 protein: CASSLQVDYGYTF
CDR3 DNA: TGTGCCAGCAGCTTACAGGTCGACTATGGCTACACCTTC
clone size: few
J gene: TRBJ1-2
V gene: TRBV7-8
D gene: .
CDR3 length: 13

CDR3 protein: CASSPAGTGYGYTF
CDR3 DNA: TGTGCCAGCAGCCCTGCCGGCACAGGCTATGGCTACACCTTC
clone size: .
J gene: TRBJ1-2
V gene: TRBV7-2
D gene: .
CDR3 length: 14

CDR3 protein: CASSLYGGNGYTF
CDR3 DNA: TGTGCCAGCAGCTTATATGGGGGGAATGGCTACACCTTC
clone size: .
J gene: TRBJ1-2
V gene: TRBV2
D gene: .
CDR3 length: 13

CDR3 protein: CASSLVQGAIQPQHF
CDR3 DNA: TGTGCCAGCAGCTTAGTTCAGGGGGCGATTCAGCCCCAGCATTTT
clone size: once
J gene: TRBJ1-5
V gene: TRBV7-2
D gene: TRBD1
CDR3 length: 15

CDR3 protein: CARRGLAGGTGELFF
CDR3 DNA: TGTGCCAGGCGGGGACTAGCGGGAGGGACCGGGGAGCTGTTTTTT
clone size: .
J gene: TRBJ2-2
V gene: TRBV2
D gene: TRBD2
CDR3 length: 15

CDR3 protein: CASSFPGLAGVYTQYF
CDR3 DNA: TGTGCCAGCAGCTTCCCGGGACTAGCGGGAGTGTATACGCAGTATTTT
clone size: few
J gene: TRBJ2-3
V gene: TRBV7-2
D gene: TRBD2
CDR3 length: 16

CDR3 protein: CASSPGRGGSYEQYF
CDR3 DNA: TGTGCCAGCAGTCCTGGAAGGGGGGGCAGCTACGAGCAGTACTTC
clone size: few
J gene: TRBJ2-7
V gene: TRBV28
D gene: .
CDR3 length: 15

CDR3 protein: CASNLGQAGELFF
CDR3 DNA: TGTGCCAGCAACCTCGGACAGGCCGGGGAGCTGTTTTTT
clone size: .
J gene: TRBJ2-2
V gene: TRBV7-8
D gene: TRBD1
CDR3 length: 13

CDR3 protein: CASSDGGGVNTEAFF
CDR3 DNA: TGCGCCAGCAGCGACGGCGGAGGGGTGAACACTGAAGCTTTCTTT
clone size: .
J gene: TRBJ1-1
V gene: TRBV5-1
D gene: .
CDR3 length: 15